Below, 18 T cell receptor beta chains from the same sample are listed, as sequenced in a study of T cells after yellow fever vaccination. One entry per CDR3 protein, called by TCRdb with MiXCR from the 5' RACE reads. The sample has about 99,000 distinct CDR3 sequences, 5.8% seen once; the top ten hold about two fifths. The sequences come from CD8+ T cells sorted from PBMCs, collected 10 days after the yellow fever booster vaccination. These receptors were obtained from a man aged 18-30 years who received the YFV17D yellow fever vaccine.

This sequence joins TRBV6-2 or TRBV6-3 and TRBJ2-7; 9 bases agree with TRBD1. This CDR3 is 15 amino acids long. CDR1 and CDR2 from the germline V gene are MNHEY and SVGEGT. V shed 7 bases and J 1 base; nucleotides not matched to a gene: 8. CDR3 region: CASIPGQGPSYEQYF. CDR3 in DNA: TGTGCCAGCATTCCGGGACAGGGACCTTCCTACGAGCAGTACTTC.

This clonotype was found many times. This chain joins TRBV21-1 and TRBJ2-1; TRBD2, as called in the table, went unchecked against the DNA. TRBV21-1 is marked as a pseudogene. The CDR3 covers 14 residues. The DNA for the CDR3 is TGTGCCAGCCTAGAGGGGTTGGAGGACAATGAGCAGTTCTTC. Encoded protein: CASLEGLEDNEQFF.

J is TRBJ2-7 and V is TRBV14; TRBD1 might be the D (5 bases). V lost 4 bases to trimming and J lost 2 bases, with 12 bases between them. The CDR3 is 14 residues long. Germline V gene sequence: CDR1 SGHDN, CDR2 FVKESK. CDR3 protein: CASSLTTEPYEQYF. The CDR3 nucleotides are TGTGCCAGCAGCCTTACGACAGAACCCTACGAGCAGTACTTC.

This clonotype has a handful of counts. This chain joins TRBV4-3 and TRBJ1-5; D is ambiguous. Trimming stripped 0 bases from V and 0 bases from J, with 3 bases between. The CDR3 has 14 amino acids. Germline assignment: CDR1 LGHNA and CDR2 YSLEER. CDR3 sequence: CASSQESSNQPQHF. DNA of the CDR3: TGCGCCAGCAGCCAAGAGAGTAGCAATCAGCCCCAGCATTTT.

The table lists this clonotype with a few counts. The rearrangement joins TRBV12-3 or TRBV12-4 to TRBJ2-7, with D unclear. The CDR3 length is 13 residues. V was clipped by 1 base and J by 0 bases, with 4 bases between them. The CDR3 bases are TGTGCCAGCAGTTTAGGGGTCTCCTACGAGCAGTACGTC. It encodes CASSLGVSYEQYV.

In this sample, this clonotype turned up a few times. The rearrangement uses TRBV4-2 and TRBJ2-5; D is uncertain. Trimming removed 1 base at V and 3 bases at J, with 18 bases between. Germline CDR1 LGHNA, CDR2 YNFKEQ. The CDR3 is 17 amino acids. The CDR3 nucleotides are TGTGCCAGCAGCCAAGGATTGGGCTCATGGAATAAAGAGACCCAGTACTTC. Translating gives CASSQGLGSWNKETQYF.

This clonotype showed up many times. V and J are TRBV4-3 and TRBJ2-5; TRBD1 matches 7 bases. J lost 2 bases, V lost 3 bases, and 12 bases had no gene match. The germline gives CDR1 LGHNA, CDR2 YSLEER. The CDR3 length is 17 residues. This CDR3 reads CASSQEFTRQGQETQYF. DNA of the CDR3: TGCGCCAGCAGCCAGGAATTTACTCGACAGGGACAAGAGACCCAGTACTTC.

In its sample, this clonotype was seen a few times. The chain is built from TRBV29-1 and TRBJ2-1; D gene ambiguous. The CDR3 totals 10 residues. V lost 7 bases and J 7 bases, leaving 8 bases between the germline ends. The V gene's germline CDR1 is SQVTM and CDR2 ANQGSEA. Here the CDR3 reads CSAIPNEQFF. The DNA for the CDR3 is TGCAGCGCAATTCCAAATGAGCAGTTCTTC.

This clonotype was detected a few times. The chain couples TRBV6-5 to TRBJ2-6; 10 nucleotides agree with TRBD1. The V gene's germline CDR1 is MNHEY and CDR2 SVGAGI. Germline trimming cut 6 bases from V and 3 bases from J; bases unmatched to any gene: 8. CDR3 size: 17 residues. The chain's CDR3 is CASRTGTGVFGANVLTF. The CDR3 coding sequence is TGTGCCAGCAGAACCGGGACAGGGGTTTTTGGGGCCAACGTCCTGACTTTC.

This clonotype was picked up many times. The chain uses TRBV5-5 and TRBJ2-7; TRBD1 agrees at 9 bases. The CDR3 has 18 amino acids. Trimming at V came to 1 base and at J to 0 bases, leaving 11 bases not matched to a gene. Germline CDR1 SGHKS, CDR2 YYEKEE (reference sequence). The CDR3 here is CASSLRPPGQGSSYEQYV. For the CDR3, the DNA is TGTGCCAGCAGCTTGCGCCCCCCGGGACAGGGAAGCTCCTACGAGCAGTACGTC.

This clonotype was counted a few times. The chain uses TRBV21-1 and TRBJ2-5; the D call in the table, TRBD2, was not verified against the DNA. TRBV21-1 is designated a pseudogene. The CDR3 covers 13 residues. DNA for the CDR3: TGTGCCAGGACCAAGGGACTTCAAGAGACCCAGTACTTC. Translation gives CARTKGLQETQYF.

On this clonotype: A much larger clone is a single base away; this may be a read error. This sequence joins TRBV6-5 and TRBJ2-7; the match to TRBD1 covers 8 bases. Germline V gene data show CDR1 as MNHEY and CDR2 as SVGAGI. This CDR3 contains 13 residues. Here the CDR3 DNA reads TGTGCCGGCAGACAGGGGATCCCCTACGAGCAGTACTTC. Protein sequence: CAGRQGIPYEQYF.

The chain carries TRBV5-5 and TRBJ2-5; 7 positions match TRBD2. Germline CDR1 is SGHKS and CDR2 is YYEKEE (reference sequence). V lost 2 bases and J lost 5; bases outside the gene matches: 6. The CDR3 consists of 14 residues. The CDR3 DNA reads TGTGCCAGCAGCTTTTGGACTAGTGGGGAGACCCAGTACTTC. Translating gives CASSFWTSGETQYF.

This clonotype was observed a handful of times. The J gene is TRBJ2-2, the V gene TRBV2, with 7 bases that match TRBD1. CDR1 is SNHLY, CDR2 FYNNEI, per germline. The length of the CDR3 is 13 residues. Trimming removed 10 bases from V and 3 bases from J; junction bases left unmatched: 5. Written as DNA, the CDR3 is TGTGCCATACCGGGACAGCACACCGGGGAGCTGTTTTTT. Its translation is CAIPGQHTGELFF.

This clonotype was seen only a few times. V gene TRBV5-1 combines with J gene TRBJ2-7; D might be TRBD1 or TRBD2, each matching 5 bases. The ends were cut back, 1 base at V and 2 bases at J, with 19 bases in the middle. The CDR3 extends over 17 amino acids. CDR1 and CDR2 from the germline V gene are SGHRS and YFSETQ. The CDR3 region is CASSLWGSRDPTYEQYV. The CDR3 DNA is TGCGCCAGCAGCTTGTGGGGGAGCAGGGACCCTACCTACGAGCAGTACGTC.

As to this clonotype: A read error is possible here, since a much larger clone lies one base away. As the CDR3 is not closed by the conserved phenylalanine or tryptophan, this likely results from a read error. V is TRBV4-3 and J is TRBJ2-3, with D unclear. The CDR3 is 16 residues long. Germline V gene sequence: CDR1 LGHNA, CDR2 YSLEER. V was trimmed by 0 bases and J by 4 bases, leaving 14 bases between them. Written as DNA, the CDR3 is TGCGCCAGCAGCCAAGAGCCGGGCCCCGCTTCAGATACGCAGTATTCT. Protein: CASSQEPGPASDTQYS.

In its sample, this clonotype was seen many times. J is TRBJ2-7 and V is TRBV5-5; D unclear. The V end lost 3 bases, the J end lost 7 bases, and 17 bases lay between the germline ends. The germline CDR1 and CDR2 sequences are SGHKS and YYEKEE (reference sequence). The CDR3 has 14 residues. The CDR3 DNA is TGTGCCAGCAGCTCGGACCCTCTGAAGAGAGAGCAGTACTTC. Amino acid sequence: CASSSDPLKREQYF.

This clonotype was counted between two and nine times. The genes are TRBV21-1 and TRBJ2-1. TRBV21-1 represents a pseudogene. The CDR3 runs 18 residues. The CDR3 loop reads CASSKEGIASSSYNEQFF. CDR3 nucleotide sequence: TGTGCCAGCAGCAAAGAAGGTATCGCTTCTTCCTCCTACAATGAGCAGTTCTTC.